This TCR beta chain is drawn from a study of shared clonotypes between healthy human individuals. Method: immunoSEQ multiplex PCR; TCRdb's copy keeps in-frame clones and lacks some. Altogether approximately 980,000 clones are present, 70% to 85% being singletons, with the ten largest covering about 1.5%. This clone has a single count. The CDR3 is 15 residues long. Germline V gives CDR1 SGHTA, CDR2 FQGNSA. J lost 7 bases, V lost 3 bases, and 8 bases had no gene match. Sequencing input: memory CD4+ T cells sorted from blood. Subset here: CD45RA-negative fraction. The source is a man aged 18 to 30 in good health. This chain connects TRBV7-2 to TRBJ2-5; 10 bases line up with TRBD2. Here the CDR3 reads CASSLKLAGTGTQYF. For the CDR3, the DNA is TGTGCCAGCAGCTTGAAACTAGCGGGGACCGGGACCCAGTACTTC.